The 26 T cell receptor beta chains reported below all come from one sample, sequenced in a study of tumor-infiltrating lymphocytes in primary liver carcinoma. A constant-region primer primed TCR beta cDNA synthesis from roughly 520 ng of total RNA. Slightly modified ARM-PCR with three nested multiplex PCR rounds yielded TCR beta libraries. In the first two PCR rounds, TRBV1-TRBV30 forward primers were paired with a C-beta reverse primer, and each round lasted 10 cycles. TCRdb analysed the multiplex PCR reads with MiXCR anew, one entry per CDR3 protein. The table lists about 120,000 distinct CDR3 sequences, around 65% of them singletons. The tissue used was unsorted bulk material of roughly 17-32 mg. RNA and DNA were co-extracted from it with the AllPrep DNA/RNA mini kit. The sequenced sample was tumor-adjacent normal liver tissue. These receptors were obtained from an older woman with primary liver carcinoma and hepatitis B virus infection.

This chain links TRBV12-3 or TRBV12-4 with TRBJ2-3, with TRBD2 identical over 15 bases. CDR3 length: 15 amino acids. Losses at the gene ends were 10 bases for V and 13 bases for J; bases not matched to a gene: 15. CDR3 sequence: CAIRLRTSGGESEYF. The CDR3 bases are TGTGCCATCAGGCTTCGGACTAGCGGGGGGGAATCGGAGTATTTT.

As for this clonotype: The germline gene is not matched at one end of the junction; a read error may be the cause. This rearrangement joins TRBV29-1 to TRBJ1-2; tentatively, D is TRBD1 (5 bases). The CDR3 contains 15 residues. In germline, CDR1 is SQVTM, CDR2 ANQGSEA. CDR3 DNA sequence: TGTAGCGTTGAAGCCGGGGGGGGGTCCAGGAAAGGCTACACCTTC. Translated, it gives CSVEAGGGSRKGYTF.

In its sample, this clonotype was seen many times. This rearrangement joins TRBV7-8 to TRBJ2-7; maybe TRBD2 (5 bases). This CDR3 has 13 residues. V was clipped by 0 bases and J by 3 bases, with 6 bases between them. Germline V gives CDR1 SGHVS, CDR2 FQNEAQ. CDR3 bases: TGTGCCAGCAGCTTAGCAGACTACTACGAGCAGTACTTC. Protein sequence: CASSLADYYEQYF.

The chain couples TRBV28 to TRBJ2-1, with no clear D. The CDR3 has 16 residues. Trimming removed 3 bases at V and 0 bases at J, with 12 bases between. The germline CDR1 and CDR2 sequences are MDHEN and SYDVKM. CDR3 amino acids: CASSFPAASSYNEQFF. CDR3 in DNA: TGTGCCAGCAGTTTCCCGGCCGCGAGCTCCTACAATGAGCAGTTCTTC.

This clonotype turned up a few times. The chain recombines TRBV6-5 with TRBJ1-2; the match to TRBD1 covers 8 bases. With V trimmed by 4 bases and J by 12 bases, 10 bases remained unmatched. Looked up from germline, CDR1 is MNHEY and CDR2 is SVGAGI. The CDR3 has 13 amino acids. CDR3 amino acids: CASSSGQGGGNTF. The CDR3 coding sequence is TGTGCCAGCAGTTCCGGACAGGGCGGCGGCAACACCTTC.

For this clonotype: One junction end disagrees with the germline gene, perhaps due to a read error. The chain links TRBV20-1 to TRBJ2-1; 8 bases map to TRBD2. Germline CDR1 is DFQATT and CDR2 is SNEGSKA (reference sequence). This CDR3 has 13 residues. CDR3 in amino acids: CSAISGAYIEQFF. CDR3 DNA sequence: TGCAGTGCTATTAGCGGGGCCTACATTGAGCAGTTCTTC.

This clonotype has a count of ten or more. The rearrangement links TRBV5-1 to TRBJ2-6; TRBD1 is a possible D gene (5 bases). The CDR3 has 18 amino acids. The germline V and J ends were trimmed by 6 bases and 0 bases, with 19 bases remaining between them. The germline V gene encodes CDR1 SGHRS and CDR2 YFSETQ. DNA for the CDR3: TGCGCCAGCATGCGAACACCGACAGAAAACTCTGGGGCCAACGTCCTGACTTTC. Residues: CASMRTPTENSGANVLTF.

Points on this clonotype: The conserved final phenylalanine or tryptophan is absent from the CDR3, which likely points to a read error. DNA for the CDR3: TGTGCCTGCAGCTTAGTGTTGGCGACAGGGGGCCGGCAAGAGACCCAGTACCTC. Translation gives CACSLVLATGGRQETQYL. This sequence joins TRBV11-3 and TRBJ2-5; the match to TRBD1 covers 10 bases. The CDR3 totals 18 residues. Germline CDR1 and CDR2: SGHNT and YENEEA.

Concerning this clonotype itself: This may be a read error: a much more frequent sequence differs by one nucleotide. This chain links TRBV28 with TRBJ2-5; D is perhaps TRBD1 or TRBD2 (5 bases each). V dropped 6 bases and J dropped 6 bases, with 11 bases sitting between them. Germline-derived CDR1 and CDR2 are MDHEN and SYDVKM. The length of the CDR3 is 12 residues. The CDR3 DNA is TGTGCCAGCAGCCTAGTGGGACAGACCCAGTACTTC. As protein: CASSLVGQTQYF. Variable domain in full (rest from reference TRBV28 and TRBJ2-5): DVKVTQSSRYLVKRTGEKVFLECVQDMDHENMFWYRQDPGLGLRLIYFSYDVKMKEKGDIPEGYSVSREKKERFSLILESASTNQTSMYLCASSLVGQTQYFGPGTRLLVL.

This clonotype came up many times. The J gene is TRBJ1-1, the V gene TRBV10-2; D ambiguous. Germline V gives CDR1 WSHSY, CDR2 SAAADI. V was cut by 5 bases and J by 4 bases, with 5 bases left in between. This CDR3 has 11 residues. CDR3 coding DNA: TGCGCCAGCAGTCGGGCCACTGAAGCTTTCTTT. This translates into CASSRATEAFF.

V is TRBV20-1 and J is TRBJ2-5; D gene unclear. The length of the CDR3 is 13 residues. The germline V and J ends were trimmed by 0 bases and 1 base, with 6 bases remaining between them. Germline V gene lookup returns CDR1 DFQATT and CDR2 SNEGSKA (reference sequence). CDR3 sequence reads: CSARDQIQETQYF. The CDR3 DNA is TGCAGTGCTAGAGATCAGATCCAAGAGACCCAGTACTTC.

This clonotype has only a few counts. The CDR3 carries no conserved terminal phenylalanine or tryptophan, so it likely arises from a read error. The chain has TRBV4-1 and TRBJ1-5, with D maybe TRBD1 (6 bases). The CDR3 loop spans 17 amino acids. V dropped 0 bases and J dropped 7 bases, with 19 bases sitting between them. The germline gives CDR1 MGHRA, CDR2 YSYEKL. DNA of the CDR3: TGCGCCAGCAGCCAAGATGTTGCACAGGGAGTGTGGCAGCCCCAGCATTAT. Amino acids: CASSQDVAQGVWQPQHY.

This clonotype was recorded a few times. This could be a read error, since a much larger clone is one nucleotide away. The conserved closing phenylalanine or tryptophan is absent in this CDR3, likely reflecting a read error. This chain connects TRBV6-5 to TRBJ2-1; 10 bases map to TRBD2. V lost 6 bases and J lost 5; bases outside the gene matches: 7. The length of the CDR3 is 15 residues. In germline, CDR1 is MNHEY, CDR2 SVGAGI. CDR3 nucleotides: TGTGCCAGCAGGAGCGTAGCGGGAGGCCACAATGAGCAGTTCCTC. It specifies CASRSVAGGHNEQFL.

This clonotype was seen just once. One junction end disagrees with the germline gene, perhaps due to a read error. The gene calls are TRBV19 and TRBJ2-2; weak D call: TRBD2 (7 bases). Germline V CDR1 and CDR2: LNHDA, SQIVND (reference sequence). CDR3 length equals 19 residues. The CDR3 loop is CASSTGHRILAEDTRELFF. The CDR3 DNA is TGTGCCAGTAGTACGGGACACCGAATCCTAGCGGAGGACACCAGGGAGCTGTTTTTT.

As for this clonotype: A read error may explain this, as a much larger clone is one base away. The CDR3 spells CASSLVGPGTLVSGQYF. The CDR3 DNA is TGTGCCAGCAGCTTGGTGGGTCCCGGGACTTTAGTCTCCGGGCAGTACTTC. This chain connects TRBV5-6 to TRBJ2-7; tentatively, D is TRBD2 (6 bases). Germline lookup yields CDR1 SGHDT and CDR2 YYEEEE. Deletions cut 0 bases from V and 9 bases from J, with 25 bases between. The CDR3 contains 17 residues.

The CDR3 sequence: CVTGTYNEQFF. The DNA of the CDR3 is TGCGTCACTGGGACTTACAATGAGCAGTTCTTC. The chain employs TRBV10-2 and TRBJ2-1; tentatively, D is TRBD2 (6 bases). The CDR3 spans 11 residues. Germline V gives CDR1 WSHSY, CDR2 SAAADI.

V and J are TRBV20-1 and TRBJ2-2; 10 bases are a match to TRBD2. The junction had 11 bases not matched to a gene; V was cut back by 0 bases and J by 7 bases. The CDR3 runs 17 residues. Germline V gives CDR1 DFQATT, CDR2 SNEGSKA (reference sequence). The CDR3 reads CSARDPASGSLGGELFF. The CDR3 DNA reads as TGCAGTGCTAGAGATCCGGCTAGCGGGAGTCTGGGCGGGGAGCTGTTTTTT.

A remark on this clonotype: The CDR3 does not end in the conserved phenylalanine or tryptophan, so this is likely a read error. This chain links TRBV12-3 or TRBV12-4 with TRBJ1-1, with D unclear. This CDR3 region has 13 residues. Trimming took off 7 bases at V and 0 bases at J, with 9 bases between the two ends. CDR3 in DNA: TGTGCCAGCACCCTATACCTGAACACTGAAGCTTTCTCC. Protein sequence: CASTLYLNTEAFS.

Comments on this clonotype: Relative to the germline gene, one junction end is altered; a read error may explain this. The chain is built from TRBV28 and TRBJ1-1; 7 bases align to TRBD1. CDR1 is MDHEN and CDR2 is SYDVKM in the germline V gene. This CDR3 contains 14 residues. The CDR3 protein is CASSYTWQGDEASF. The CDR3 region has the DNA TGTGCCAGCAGTTACACGTGGCAGGGGGATGAAGCCTCCTTT.

Concerning this clonotype itself: Being one base from a much bigger clone, this may be a read error. The gene calls are TRBV28 and TRBJ2-6; D is perhaps TRBD1 (5 bases). Germline V lookup: CDR1 MDHEN, CDR2 SYDVKM. The length of the CDR3 is 15 residues. The DNA for the CDR3 is TGTGCCAGCAGCAAGAAGCAATCTGGGGCCAACGTCCTGGCTTTC. Protein product: CASSKKQSGANVLAF.

For this clonotype: Germline and junction disagree at one end, which may indicate a read error. The J gene is TRBJ2-7, the V gene TRBV11-2; 7 bases fit TRBD1. The germline gives CDR1 SGHAT, CDR2 FQNNGV. CDR3 length: 15 residues. CDR3 protein: CVSSLEQGTPYEQCF. CDR3 DNA: TGTGTCAGCAGCTTAGAACAGGGGACCCCCTACGAGCAGTGCTTC.

This clonotype was counted many times. The chain carries TRBV30 and TRBJ2-1, with D unclear. V was shortened by 1 base and J by 6 bases, with 4 bases between the two germline ends. The CDR3 has 11 residues. The V gene's germline CDR1 is GTSNPN and CDR2 SVGIG (reference sequence). DNA of the CDR3: TGTGCCTGGAGTGGACTCAATGAGCAGTTCTTC. Amino acids: CAWSGLNEQFF.

As regards this clonotype: Being one base from a much bigger clone, this may be a read error. This chain links TRBV28 with TRBJ2-7, with 7 bases aligning to TRBD1. The CDR3 totals 15 residues. With V trimmed by 6 bases and J by 2 bases, 10 bases remained unmatched. Per the germline V gene, CDR1 is MDHEN and CDR2 is SYDVKM. The CDR3 region is CASSQLQGSPYEQYF. DNA of the CDR3: TGTGCCAGCAGCCAACTACAGGGGAGCCCCTACGAGCAGTACTTC.

Worth noting for this clonotype: A much bigger clone sits one base away, suggesting this may be a read error. The chain carries TRBV6-5 and TRBJ2-7; D tentatively reads TRBD1 or TRBD2 (6 bases each). CDR1 is MNHEY, CDR2 SVGAGI, per germline. V was trimmed by 7 bases and J by 6 bases, leaving 10 bases between them. The CDR3 sequence is 11 residues long. CDR3 nucleotides: TGTGCCAGCACCCGGGGGCGCGAGCAGTACTTC. Protein: CASTRGREQYF.

Notes on this clonotype: The junction differs from germline at one of its ends, possibly a read error. V and J are TRBV12-3 or TRBV12-4 and TRBJ2-3; a possible D gene is TRBD1 (5 bases). The CDR3 runs to 14 residues. The CDR3 DNA follows: TGTGCCAGCAGCTCTCAGGGCCACACAGATATGCAGTATTTT. Translating gives CASSSQGHTDMQYF.

This clonotype turned up a few times. The CDR3 is CASGLGGYEQYF. CDR3 DNA sequence: TGTGCCAGCGGACTAGGAGGATACGAGCAGTACTTC. J is TRBJ2-7 and V is TRBV28, with 7 positions matching TRBD2. The CDR3 contains 12 residues. After removal of 8 bases from V and 4 bases from J, the junction contained 5 bases not matched to a gene. In germline, CDR1 is MDHEN, CDR2 SYDVKM.